One sample yielded the 16 T cell receptor beta chains listed below, sequenced in a study of T cell responses to AZD1222 COVID-19 vaccine. Clones were read by immunoSEQ multiplex PCR, and TCRdb kept only the in-frame ones, dropping some. This table holds 65,000 to 80,000 clones, 83% found once. The specimen was peripheral blood, collected 28 days after the second AZD1222 dose. The origin of the receptors is an adult who received the AZD1222 COVID-19 vaccine.

J is TRBJ1-1 and V is TRBV7-9; D is possibly TRBD1 (6 bases). The length of the CDR3 is 13 residues. Germline V CDR1 and CDR2: SEHNR, FQNEAQ (reference sequence). With 2 bases removed from V and 4 bases from J, the gap between germline ends came to 8 bases. CDR3 DNA: TGTGCCAGCAGCTTACAGGGGCGCACTGAAGCTTTCTTT. Protein product: CASSLQGRTEAFF.

This clone occurred once. The chain uses TRBV18 and TRBJ2-2; 7 bases align to TRBD1. V shed 6 bases and J 4 bases; nucleotides not matched to a gene: 11. The CDR3 extends over 16 amino acids. Per the germline V gene, CDR1 is KGHSH and CDR2 is LQKENI. This CDR3 reads CASSLLTQGVTGELFF. In nucleotides, the CDR3 is TGTGCCAGCTCCCTCCTCACGCAGGGGGTCACCGGGGAGCTGTTTTTT.

CDR3 in amino acids: CASGLVLGQGVRMNTEAFF. DNA for the CDR3: TGTGCTAGTGGTTTGGTACTGGGGCAGGGGGTACGGATGAACACTGAAGCTTTCTTT. The rearrangement uses TRBV12-5 and TRBJ1-1; 7 bases fit TRBD1. V shed 0 bases and J 0 bases; nucleotides not matched to a gene: 13. The CDR3 length is 19 residues. Looked up from germline, CDR1 is LGHNT and CDR2 is FRNRAP.

The V call is TRBV24-1, the J call TRBJ2-5; D unclear. The CDR3 covers 14 residues. The germline V gene has CDR1 KGHDR and CDR2 SFDVKD. V lost 3 bases and J 4 bases, leaving 11 bases between the germline ends. The CDR3 DNA reads as TGTGCCACCAGTGATCCTAGTAGGCGAGAGACCCAGTACTTC. It specifies CATSDPSRRETQYF.

This clone was found once. This chain joins TRBV5-1 and TRBJ1-4, with a tentative D call TRBD1 (5 bases). The CDR3 contains 16 residues. Trimming pared 0 bases from V and 8 bases from J, leaving 17 bases between. In germline, CDR1 is SGHRS, CDR2 YFSETQ. The DNA of the CDR3 is TGCGCCAGCAGCTTGGGCGGCACCGGGGCGGACGAAAAACTGTTTTTT. It is translated as CASSLGGTGADEKLFF.

The V gene is TRBV30, the J gene TRBJ1-1, with D unresolved. Trimming removed 3 bases at V and 1 base at J, with 6 bases between. The CDR3 is 12 residues long. CDR1 is GTSNPN and CDR2 is SVGIG in the germline V gene (reference sequence). The CDR3 DNA is TGTGCCTGGAGATTAGGGAACACTGAAGCTTTCTTT. Translation: CAWRLGNTEAFF.

The chain uses TRBV27 and TRBJ2-2; tentatively, D is TRBD1 or TRBD2 (6 bases each). The germline gives CDR1 MNHEY, CDR2 SMNVEV (reference sequence). V shed 2 bases and J shed 6 bases, with 19 bases lying between them. There are 17 residues in the CDR3. CDR3 DNA: TGTGCCAGCAGTTTAGTTCTTATCGGGGGCGCGGCCGGGGAGCTGTTTTTT. It is translated as CASSLVLIGGAAGELFF.

J is TRBJ1-2 and V is TRBV28; the D gene is possibly TRBD1 (6 bases). Germline CDR1 and CDR2: MDHEN and SYDVKM. Between the trimmed V and J ends, which lost 6 bases and 6 bases, there was a span of 17 bases. The CDR3 extends over 14 amino acids. CDR3 residues: CASRGETGVNGYTF. CDR3 bases: TGTGCCAGCAGGGGAGAGACAGGCGTGAATGGCTACACCTTC.

V and J are TRBV7-3 and TRBJ1-2; 7 bases match TRBD1. Germline V lookup: CDR1 SGHTA, CDR2 FQGTGA. V shed 4 bases and J 7 bases; nucleotides not matched to a gene: 9. The CDR3 is made up of 14 amino acids. In nucleotides, the CDR3 is TGTGCCAGCAGCTCCCTAACAGGGGAGGGTGGCTACACCTTC. It encodes CASSSLTGEGGYTF.

The genes are TRBV3-1 (or the pseudogene TRBV3-2) and TRBJ2-1; perhaps TRBD1 as D (5 bases). The V and J ends lost 6 bases and 0 bases respectively, with 9 bases between them. The CDR3 has 14 residues. Germline lookup yields CDR1 LGHDT and CDR2 YNNKEL (reference sequence). This CDR3 reads CASSRQSSYNEQFF. DNA for the CDR3: TGTGCCAGCAGTAGACAGAGCTCCTACAATGAGCAGTTCTTC.

V is TRBV27 and J is TRBJ1-5, with TRBD1 identical over 12 bases. With V trimmed by 1 base and J by 6 bases, 10 bases remained unmatched. There are 18 residues in the CDR3. CDR1 and CDR2 from the germline V gene are MNHEY and SMNVEV (reference sequence). CDR3 in DNA: TGTGCCAGCAGTTTATTGAATTCCGGGACAGGGGGCATTCAGCCCCAGCATTTT. Translated, it gives CASSLLNSGTGGIQPQHF.

The chain employs TRBV5-1 and TRBJ2-7; either TRBD1 or TRBD2 may fit D (5 bases each). The CDR3 has 17 residues. V lost 0 bases, J lost 5 bases, and 21 bases lay in between. CDR1 is SGHRS and CDR2 is YFSETQ in the germline V gene. The CDR3 is CASSLGEEGSFRDEQYF. The CDR3 coding sequence is TGCGCCAGCAGCTTGGGTGAAGAGGGGTCCTTTCGGGACGAGCAGTACTTC.

The V and J genes are TRBV19 and TRBJ1-2; D gene ambiguous. The CDR3 is 14 residues long. The germline V and J ends were trimmed by 10 bases and 4 bases, with 19 bases remaining between them. The germline CDR1 and CDR2 sequences are LNHDA and SQIVND (reference sequence). In nucleotides, the CDR3 is TGTGCCACCCCCGTCCAAAGGCTCCCCTATGGCTACACCTTC. Residues: CATPVQRLPYGYTF.

This clone was recorded a few times. The genes are TRBV30 and TRBJ1-1; D gene unclear. V lost 5 bases and J 1 base, leaving 14 bases between the germline ends. This CDR3 has 14 residues. The V gene's germline CDR1 is GTSNPN and CDR2 SVGIG (reference sequence). The CDR3 loop is CAWAGQLGNTEAFF. CDR3 in DNA: TGTGCCTGGGCCGGCCAACTGGGGAACACTGAAGCTTTCTTT.

The chain uses TRBV18 and TRBJ2-3, with 10 bases aligning to TRBD2. The germline gives CDR1 KGHSH, CDR2 LQKENI. The CDR3 loop spans 16 amino acids. V lost 4 bases to trimming and J lost 1 base; unmatched junction nucleotides: 5. In DNA, the CDR3 is TGTGCCAGCTCACGAGAGCTAGCGGGAGGCACAGATACGCAGTATTTT. This sequence encodes CASSRELAGGTDTQYF.

This chain links TRBV4-1 with TRBJ1-5; D uncertain. The CDR3 totals 17 residues. Germline CDR1 and CDR2: MGHRA and YSYEKL. V shed 0 bases and J shed 0 bases, with 12 bases lying between them. In DNA, the CDR3 is TGCGCCAGCAGCCAAGAATTTAAGGACTATAGCAATCAGCCCCAGCATTTT. Translated, it gives CASSQEFKDYSNQPQHF.